Sequencing of this T cell receptor (beta chain) was carried out in a study of blood T cell repertoires in COVID-19. This clone was counted between two and nine times. Germline V gives CDR1 SEHNR, CDR2 FQNEAQ (reference sequence). There are 15 residues in the CDR3. V was shortened by 5 bases and J by 0 bases, with 14 bases between the two germline ends. TCRdb keeps only in-frame clones here, not all; method: immunoSEQ multiplex PCR. Among about 180,000 clones listed, approximately 85% were seen once. The V and J genes are TRBV7-9 and TRBJ2-7, with a weak D call TRBD2 (5 bases). The sequenced material came from peripheral blood. The receptor comes from a human donor with active or convalescent COVID-19. The donor label of this sample is uncertain. DNA for the CDR3: TGTGCCAGCAGCCTCACGTCCGGGGTCTCCTACGAGCAGTACTTC. This gives the protein CASSLTSGVSYEQYF.